Listed below are T cell receptor beta chains from one sample, sequenced in a study of graft-versus-host responses after intestinal transplantation. Their cognate antigens are unknown. The protocol was immunoSEQ multiplex PCR, while the TCRdb copy is restricted to in-frame clones and leaves out a portion. The sample has more than 25,000 clones, 82% seen once. Sequencing was performed on unstimulated CD4+ T cells sorted from spleen or lymph node cells, taken before intestinal transplant. All receptors derive from a human donor who received an intestinal transplant. Both conserved end residues are part of each CDR3. Fields, in order: D gene, CDR3 length, clone size, V gene, J gene, CDR3 protein, CDR3 DNA. D genes are given only for firm matches. Rows may omit the clone size; those that give it use once, few, many or a size class.

>TRBD2|14|-|TRBV7-2|TRBJ2-7
CASSWTSGSYEQYF
TGTGCCAGCAGCTGGACTAGCGGGAGCTACGAGCAGTACTTC
>-|11|-|TRBV20-1|TRBJ2-7
CSAGSSDEQYF
TGCAGTGCTGGGTCTTCCGACGAGCAGTACTTC
>TRBD2|15|-|TRBV4-1|TRBJ2-1
CASSQPGLAARGGFF
TGCGCCAGCAGCCAACCGGGACTAGCGGCCAGGGGAGGGTTCTTC
>TRBD2|13|-|TRBV5-1|TRBJ2-1
CASSLAGGREQFF
TGCGCCAGCAGCTTAGCGGGAGGGCGTGAGCAGTTCTTC
>-|13|-|TRBV6-1|TRBJ1-2
CASSEGRVYGYTF
TGTGCCAGCAGTGAAGGCAGGGTCTATGGCTACACCTTC
>-|14|few|TRBV5-5|TRBJ1-1
CASSPGTSYTEAFF
TGTGCCAGCAGCCCAGGGACCTCTTACACTGAAGCTTTCTTT
>-|11|-|TRBV19|TRBJ2-3
CASSTTDTQYF
TGTGCCAGTAGTACCACAGATACGCAGTATTTT
>-|19|once|TRBV5-1|TRBJ2-1
CASSGNRDGLFRSYNEQFF
TGCGCCAGCAGCGGCAACAGGGATGGGTTGTTTAGGAGCTACAATGAGCAGTTCTTC
>-|13|-|TRBV19|TRBJ2-5
CASSRGLGETQYF
TGTGCCAGTAGCCGCGGATTGGGGGAGACCCAGTACTTC
>-|16|-|TRBV28|TRBJ2-2
CASSSLRGPPGGELFF
TGTGCCAGCAGTTCCCTTCGAGGGCCTCCGGGCGGGGAGCTGTTTTTT
>-|14|-|TRBV4-2|TRBJ2-7
CASSQDGQNYEQYF
TGTGCCAGCAGCCAAGATGGGCAGAACTACGAGCAGTACTTC
>TRBD1|15|-|TRBV5-5|TRBJ2-7
CASSLVGQGYYEQYF
TGTGCCAGCAGCTTAGTGGGACAGGGTTACTACGAGCAGTACTTC
>TRBD2|15|few|TRBV7-2|TRBJ2-5
CASSPLAGLQETQYF
TGTGCCAGCAGCCCCCTAGCGGGTCTCCAAGAGACCCAGTACTTC
>-|13|-|TRBV5-1|TRBJ1-2
CASSLEGSYGYTF
TGCGCCAGCAGCTTGGAAGGTTCCTATGGCTACACCTTC
>-|14|-|TRBV6-5|TRBJ2-6
CASSLVSGANVLTF
TGTGCCAGCAGCCTCGTATCCGGGGCCAACGTCCTGACTTTC
>TRBD1|15|-|TRBV27|TRBJ2-7
CASSLRSGGSYEQYF
TGTGCCAGCAGTTTAAGGTCAGGGGGCTCCTACGAGCAGTACTTC
>TRBD2|15|-|TRBV28|TRBJ2-7
CASSLPGLAGGKQYF
TGTGCCAGCAGTTTGCCCGGACTAGCGGGAGGAAAGCAGTACTTC
>-|15|-|TRBV6-4|TRBJ2-1
CASSDEADPRAQQFF
TGTGCCAGCAGTGACGAGGCGGACCCCCGCGCCCAGCAGTTCTTC
>-|15|-|TRBV5-1|TRBJ1-1
CASRRGGMEGTEAFF
TGCGCCAGCAGGCGGGGTGGGATGGAAGGGACTGAAGCTTTCTTT
>TRBD2|13|-|TRBV10-3|TRBJ2-3
CAISASGGDTQYF
TGTGCCATCAGCGCTAGCGGGGGAGATACGCAGTATTTT
>-|14|-|TRBV9|TRBJ2-7
CASSVATSSYEQYF
TGTGCCAGCAGCGTAGCGACTTCGTCCTACGAGCAGTACTTC
>TRBD2|16|-|TRBV27|TRBJ2-1
CASSPPGLAADNEQFF
TGTGCCAGCAGTCCTCCTGGACTAGCGGCCGACAATGAGCAGTTCTTC
>-|16|-|TRBV7-6|TRBJ2-1
CASSSQGASSYNEQFF
TGTGCCAGCAGCTCCCAGGGCGCCAGCTCCTACAATGAGCAGTTCTTC
>-|14|-|TRBV27|TRBJ1-1
CASSPMGVGTEAFF
TGTGCCAGCAGTCCAATGGGAGTCGGTACTGAAGCTTTCTTT
>-|12|-|TRBV6-5|TRBJ1-2
CASSTGNYGYTF
TGTGCCAGCAGTACAGGGAACTATGGCTACACCTTC
>-|12|-|TRBV30|TRBJ2-1
CAWSGSSVEQFF
TGTGCCTGGAGTGGGTCTAGCGTTGAGCAGTTCTTC
>-|13|-|TRBV6-6|TRBJ1-1
CASTGGGWTEAFF
TGTGCCAGCACGGGGGGCGGGTGGACTGAAGCTTTCTTT
>-|13|-|TRBV5-4|TRBJ2-3
CASSLASTDTQYF
TGTGCCAGCAGTTTGGCTTCCACAGATACGCAGTATTTT
>TRBD1|15|-|TRBV6-1|TRBJ1-3
CASSGQGGPGNTIYF
TGTGCCAGCAGTGGACAAGGGGGCCCTGGAAACACCATATATTTT